The clone carrying this T cell receptor beta chain showed up just once. What it binds is unknown. In the PCR, 60 Vbeta and 13 Jbeta primers were used. The protocol was immunoSEQ multiplex PCR, while the TCRdb copy is restricted to in-frame clones and leaves out a portion. The profile covers 150,000 to 200,000 clones, with under 80% appearing a single time and about 2.5% taken by the ten largest. The data were obtained in a study of cytomegalovirus exposure and HLA in healthy donors. For the study at large: Of the donors genotyped, about 410 in all, less than 90% fell in the Caucasian-associated ancestry cluster.

Study results and caveats: In a later analysis, TCR beta V- and J-gene trimming showed a link to a missense DCLRE1C variant. An analysis that came later showed most CMV-associated TCR beta chains appearing HLA-restricted. The HLA-A and HLA-B alleles of most subjects were reportedly predicted accurately from TCR beta sequences.

Sequencing used PBMCs. The source is a human donor in good health.

The CDR3 spells CASSLAGIARETQYF. CDR3 nucleotide sequence: TGCGCCAGCAGCTTGGCCGGGATTGCCCGGGAGACCCAGTACTTC. V gene TRBV5-1 combines with J gene TRBJ2-5; D perhaps matches TRBD2 (5 bases). This CDR3 is built from 15 residues. Trimming shortened V by 0 bases and J by 5 bases, and 14 bases separated the two germline ends. Germline CDR1 reads SGHRS; CDR2 reads YFSETQ. Full variable domain (missing parts from reference TRBV5-1 and TRBJ2-5): KAGVTQTPRYLIKTRGQQVTLSCSPISGHRSVSWYQQTPGQGLQFLFEYFSETQRNKGNFPGRFSGRQFSNSRSEMNVSTLELGDSALYLCASSLAGIARETQYFGPGTRLLVL.